This TCR beta chain is drawn from a study of CD8+CD57+ T cells in acquired aplastic anemia. Broader study findings: About 29 CD8+ CDR3 sequences occurred in both the patients and the controls.

CDR1 and CDR2 from the germline V gene are SGHDN and FVKESK. The CDR3 loop spans 16 amino acids. The junction had 11 bases not matched to a gene; V was cut back by 1 base and J by 6 bases. TCR beta VDJ and CDR3 profiling used genomic DNA as template. Each CDR3 protein gets one entry after TCRdb re-called the reads with MiXCR. Of under 250,000 distinct CDR3 sequences detected, 30% to 35% appear once; the ten largest clones hold about 1.1%. On this clonotype: Its antigen remains unknown.

Material for sequencing was sorted CD4+, CD8+, or CD8+CD57+ T cells (not recorded which) from PBMCs. V usage is TRBV14 and J usage is TRBJ2-7; TRBD2 aligns across 8 bases. The source is a human donor in good health, serving as a control. DNA of the CDR3: TGTGCCAGCAGCCAAGGGACTAGCCTTGCGACTTCCGAGCAGTACTTC. Translating gives CASSQGTSLATSEQYF.